This is a list of T cell receptor beta chains from one sample in a study of Graves' ophthalmopathy and Graves' hyperthyroidism. TCRdb independently ran MiXCR on the multiplex PCR reads; one entry per CDR3 protein. This sample has around 470,000 distinct CDR3 sequences, with 14% found just once. Sequenced material: blood. All receptors come from a woman in her thirties with Graves' ophthalmopathy. CDR3s include the opening cysteine and the closing phenylalanine or tryptophan. Fields, in order: V gene, D gene, clone size, J gene, CDR3 protein, CDR3 DNA. D genes are given only for firm matches. Size is omitted from some rows. Given values are once, few, many or a class for expanded clones.

v_call: TRBV4-2; d_call: NA; clone_size: many; j_call: TRBJ2-5; cdr3_aa: CASSGQRQETQYF; cdr3_nt: TGTGCCAGCAGCGGTCAGCGGCAAGAGACCCAGTACTTC
v_call: TRBV3-1; d_call: NA; clone_size: few; j_call: TRBJ2-7; cdr3_aa: CASSQDPGRFEQYF; cdr3_nt: TGTGCCAGCAGCCAAGATCCGGGGCGCTTCGAGCAGTACTTC
v_call: TRBV6-5; d_call: NA; clone_size: many; j_call: TRBJ2-7; cdr3_aa: CASSYSGYYEQYF; cdr3_nt: TGTGCCAGCAGTTACTCAGGGTACTACGAGCAGTACTTC
v_call: TRBV27; d_call: TRBD1; clone_size: many; j_call: TRBJ2-4; cdr3_aa: CASSDRGIQYF; cdr3_nt: TGTGCCAGCTCCGACAGGGGCATTCAGTACTTC
v_call: TRBV20-1; d_call: TRBD2; clone_size: few; j_call: TRBJ2-5; cdr3_aa: CSAREGTSSETQYF; cdr3_nt: TGCAGTGCTAGAGAAGGGACTAGCTCGGAGACCCAGTACTTC
v_call: TRBV2; d_call: TRBD2; clone_size: many; j_call: TRBJ2-7; cdr3_aa: CASKGLAGRSYEQYF; cdr3_nt: TGTGCCAGCAAGGGACTAGCGGGGCGCTCCTACGAGCAGTACTTC
v_call: TRBV24-1; d_call: NA; clone_size: many; j_call: TRBJ2-2; cdr3_aa: CATSDLSGTGELFF; cdr3_nt: TGTGCCACCAGTGACCTGAGCGGGACCGGGGAGCTGTTTTTT
v_call: TRBV28; d_call: TRBD1; clone_size: many; j_call: TRBJ1-1; cdr3_aa: CASRFLPGQGPNTEAFF; cdr3_nt: TGTGCCAGCAGGTTTCTCCCCGGACAGGGACCGAACACTGAAGCTTTCTTT
v_call: TRBV20-1; d_call: NA; clone_size: NA; j_call: TRBJ2-2; cdr3_aa: CSATRRGHSKGELFF; cdr3_nt: TGCAGTGCTACAAGGCGGGGGCATTCTAAGGGGGAGCTGTTTTTT
v_call: TRBV10-3; d_call: TRBD2; clone_size: many; j_call: TRBJ2-2; cdr3_aa: CAHRGGGHSNTGELFF; cdr3_nt: TGTGCCCACCGGGGGGGGGGCCACAGCAACACCGGGGAGCTGTTTTTT
v_call: TRBV12-3/TRBV12-4; d_call: NA; clone_size: many; j_call: TRBJ2-2; cdr3_aa: CASSLGTGINTGELFF; cdr3_nt: TGTGCCAGCAGTTTAGGTACAGGGATTAACACCGGGGAGCTGTTTTTT
v_call: TRBV6-5; d_call: NA; clone_size: many; j_call: TRBJ2-7; cdr3_aa: CASSYYGTPTYEQYF; cdr3_nt: TGTGCCAGCAGTTACTACGGGACGCCAACCTACGAGCAGTACTTC
v_call: TRBV6-1; d_call: NA; clone_size: few; j_call: TRBJ2-5; cdr3_aa: CASSAIRETQYF; cdr3_nt: TGTGCCAGCAGTGCCATCCGAGAGACCCAGTACTTC
v_call: TRBV28; d_call: NA; clone_size: many; j_call: TRBJ1-5; cdr3_aa: CASRVTSGAGPQHF; cdr3_nt: TGTGCCAGCAGAGTCACCTCAGGCGCCGGGCCCCAGCATTTT
v_call: TRBV5-1; d_call: NA; clone_size: NA; j_call: TRBJ1-1; cdr3_aa: CASRSGGGEAFF; cdr3_nt: TGCGCCAGCAGGTCTGGTGGGGGCGAAGCTTTCTTT
v_call: TRBV2; d_call: NA; clone_size: many; j_call: TRBJ2-3; cdr3_aa: CASKVEYEGTQYF; cdr3_nt: TGTGCCAGCAAGGTGGAGTACGAAGGTACGCAGTATTTT
v_call: TRBV28; d_call: NA; clone_size: many; j_call: TRBJ1-1; cdr3_aa: CASSVPGLLNTEAFF; cdr3_nt: TGTGCCAGCAGTGTTCCGGGACTCTTGAACACTGAAGCTTTCTTT
v_call: TRBV18; d_call: TRBD1; clone_size: NA; j_call: TRBJ1-1; cdr3_aa: CASSLQGTGIFEAFF; cdr3_nt: TGTGCCAGCTCATTACAGGGGACGGGTATTTTTGAAGCTTTCTTT
v_call: TRBV6-1; d_call: NA; clone_size: many; j_call: TRBJ2-2; cdr3_aa: CASSLPPGNTGELFF; cdr3_nt: TGTGCCAGCAGCCTACCCCCGGGAAACACCGGGGAGCTGTTTTTT
v_call: TRBV9; d_call: NA; clone_size: NA; j_call: TRBJ2-5; cdr3_aa: CASSVTPSLQETQYF; cdr3_nt: TGTGCCAGCAGCGTCACGCCGTCCCTACAAGAGACCCAGTACTTC